One sample yielded the 19 T cell receptor beta chains listed below, sequenced in a study of T-cell memory formation after mild COVID-19. TCRdb independently ran MiXCR on the 5' RACE reads; one entry per CDR3 protein. The sample yields 500,000 to 600,000 distinct CDR3 sequences, more than 15% seen once. What was sequenced was PBMCs or a T cell subset sorted from them (not recorded which). These receptors all stem from an adult woman who had mild COVID-19 (a few samples of this study predate the infection). Cell type and time point are not known.

This clonotype was recorded a few times. The V and J genes are TRBV7-9 and TRBJ2-7; D possibly corresponds to TRBD2 (6 bases). The CDR3 length is 16 residues. Germline loops: CDR1 SEHNR, CDR2 FQNEAQ (reference sequence). Trimming shortened V by 2 bases and J by 0 bases, and 14 bases separated the two germline ends. The CDR3, as DNA: TGTGCCAGCAGCTTAAGTTCGGCCGGGAGCTCCTACGAGCAGTACTTC. The encoded protein is CASSLSSAGSSYEQYF.

This clonotype was observed at least ten times. The chain combines TRBV20-1 with TRBJ1-1, with TRBD1 as a possible D gene (5 bases). The V gene's germline CDR1 is DFQATT and CDR2 SNEGSKA (reference sequence). CDR3 length: 14 residues. The V and J ends lost 6 bases and 4 bases respectively, with 18 bases between them. The CDR3 DNA sequence: TGCAGTGCCGCCACGGGACTCAAGGGCACTGAAGCTTTCTTT. Translating gives CSAATGLKGTEAFF.

The V call is TRBV19, the J call TRBJ1-5; D not resolved. Germline values: CDR1 LNHDA, CDR2 SQIVND (reference sequence). There are 13 residues in the CDR3. Trimming left V 3 bases short and J 2 bases short, with 5 bases between. The CDR3 bases are TGTGCCAGTAGTATCCTGGGCAATCAGCCCCAGCATTTT. Its translation: CASSILGNQPQHF.

The chain carries TRBV6-6 and TRBJ2-7, with D perhaps TRBD1 or TRBD2 (5 bases each). The CDR3 contains 16 residues. Between the trimmed V and J ends, which lost 0 bases and 1 base, there was a span of 13 bases. Germline V gene sequence: CDR1 MNHNY, CDR2 SVGAGI (reference sequence). In nucleotides, the CDR3 is TGTGCCAGCAGTTACTCGTTTTCGGGGCAGTCCTACGAGCAGTACTTC. This codes for CASSYSFSGQSYEQYF.

The CDR3 sequence is CASTHTGTGDLVQYF. CDR3 nucleotides: TGTGCCAGCACCCATACCGGGACAGGAGACTTAGTGCAGTACTTC. The gene calls are TRBV6-5 and TRBJ2-7, with TRBD1 matching over 8 bases. Germline V CDR1 and CDR2: MNHEY, SVGAGI. The CDR3 spans 15 residues. The junction had 17 bases not matched to a gene; V was cut back by 7 bases and J by 9 bases.

The V and J genes are TRBV18 and TRBJ1-1; D is undetermined. V was pared by 2 bases and J by 3 bases, with 13 bases between. Germline CDR1 KGHSH, CDR2 LQKENI. The CDR3 length is 15 residues. CDR3 sequence: CASSPTVLVDTEAFF. The CDR3 region has the DNA TGTGCCAGCTCACCAACCGTACTAGTGGACACTGAAGCTTTCTTT.

This clonotype was observed a handful of times. The gene calls are TRBV6-5 and TRBJ2-2; D unclear. The CDR3 spans 11 residues. CDR1 and CDR2 from the germline V gene are MNHEY and SVGAGI. V lost 7 bases and J 7 bases, leaving 7 bases between the germline ends. CDR3 amino acids: CASKGIGELFF. CDR3 coding DNA: TGTGCCAGCAAGGGCATCGGGGAGCTGTTTTTT.

This clonotype occurred many times. The CDR3, as DNA: TGTGCCAGCAGTTTGTCAGGGGGCAATGGCTACACCTTC. Its translation: CASSLSGGNGYTF. The rearrangement links TRBV12-3 or TRBV12-4 to TRBJ1-2, with TRBD1 matching over 8 bases. V lost 3 bases to trimming and J lost 6 bases; unmatched junction nucleotides: 3. The CDR3 is 13 residues long.

This clonotype was recorded a few times. The chain combines TRBV3-1 with TRBJ1-1; no clear D gene. The CDR3 contains 13 residues. The V end was cut by 7 bases, the J end by 0 bases, with 9 bases between. CDR1 and CDR2 (germline): LGHDT, YNNKEL (reference sequence). For the CDR3, the DNA is TGTGCCAGCACCCCGGTCATGAACACTGAAGCTTTCTTT. It is translated as CASTPVMNTEAFF.

This clonotype was observed a handful of times. This chain links TRBV20-1 with TRBJ2-5; 8 bases are a match to TRBD2. Germline CDR1 reads DFQATT; CDR2 reads SNEGSKA (reference sequence). V trimming: 1 base; J trimming: 2 bases; junction bases outside the gene matches: 3. CDR3 length equals 14 residues. CDR3 protein: CSARVGTRQETQYF. DNA for the CDR3: TGCAGTGCTAGAGTCGGGACTAGACAAGAGACCCAGTACTTC.

This clonotype has more than one count but fewer than ten. V usage is TRBV18 and J usage is TRBJ2-7; TRBD2 is a possible D gene (5 bases). Between the trimmed V and J ends, which lost 2 bases and 2 bases, there was a span of 10 bases. CDR1 is KGHSH and CDR2 is LQKENI in the germline V gene. The CDR3 runs 14 residues. CDR3 DNA: TGTGCCAGCTCACCAGGGAGCGGAGCCTACGAGCAGTACTTC. Protein product: CASSPGSGAYEQYF.

The rearrangement joins TRBV7-8 to TRBJ2-5, with 8 nucleotides matching TRBD1. The J segment lost 5 bases and the V segment lost 5 bases, leaving 16 bases of the junction unmatched. There are 17 residues in the CDR3. CDR1 is SGHVS, CDR2 FQNEAQ, per germline. The CDR3 reads CASSHPRQGQGEETQYF. CDR3 nucleotides: TGTGCCAGCAGCCACCCCCGACAGGGGCAGGGTGAGGAGACCCAGTACTTC.

The chain links TRBV7-9 to TRBJ2-7; TRBD1 is a possible D gene (5 bases). CDR3 length equals 14 residues. Germline values: CDR1 SEHNR, CDR2 FQNEAQ (reference sequence). V was shortened by 0 bases and J by 2 bases, with 8 bases between the two germline ends. CDR3 sequence: CASSLADSPYEQYF. In DNA form, the CDR3 reads TGTGCCAGCAGCTTAGCCGACAGTCCCTACGAGCAGTACTTC.

This clonotype was seen a handful of times. The chain couples TRBV5-5 to TRBJ2-7; 9 positions match TRBD2. Germline loops: CDR1 SGHKS, CDR2 YYEKEE (reference sequence). The CDR3 consists of 15 residues. The J segment lost 5 bases and the V segment lost 0 bases, leaving 6 bases of the junction unmatched. CDR3 bases: TGTGCCAGCAGCTTGGCAATAGCGGGAGTTAACGAGCAGTACTTC. This encodes CASSLAIAGVNEQYF.

This chain connects TRBV3-1 to TRBJ1-1; D call uncertain. Germline V gene sequence: CDR1 LGHDT, CDR2 YNNKEL (reference sequence). The CDR3 is made up of 15 amino acids. Deletions cut 4 bases from V and 5 bases from J, with 17 bases between. In DNA, the CDR3 is TGTGCCAGCAGCCCCCTCGCCGGGCGCGGGACTGAAGCTTTCTTT. It encodes CASSPLAGRGTEAFF.

This chain joins TRBV5-1 and TRBJ2-2; 7 positions agree with TRBD2. The CDR3 sequence is 16 residues long. CDR1 and CDR2 from the germline V gene are SGHRS and YFSETQ. The V gene end was trimmed by 5 bases and the J gene end by 3 bases; junction bases not matched to a gene: 10. Here the CDR3 reads CASRSFAGVDTGELFF. The CDR3 DNA is TGCGCCAGCAGGTCATTCGCGGGGGTGGACACCGGGGAGCTGTTTTTT.

The chain employs TRBV12-3 or TRBV12-4 and TRBJ2-7, with 9 bases matching TRBD1. The CDR3 totals 14 residues. With V trimmed by 7 bases and J by 4 bases, 8 bases remained unmatched. The CDR3 nucleotides are TGTGCCAGCACCGAAGCCGGGACAGGGTACGAGCAGTACTTC. The encoded protein is CASTEAGTGYEQYF.

This clonotype was found many times. The J gene is TRBJ2-3, the V gene TRBV5-1; the D is unclear. The CDR3 loop spans 14 amino acids. In germline, CDR1 is SGHRS, CDR2 YFSETQ. The V and J ends lost 4 bases and 0 bases respectively, with 9 bases between them. CDR3 sequence reads: CASSRDTSTDTQYF. CDR3 coding DNA: TGCGCCAGCAGCCGAGATACTAGCACAGATACGCAGTATTTT.

The sample holds many counts of this clonotype. This sequence joins TRBV12-3 or TRBV12-4 and TRBJ1-2; perhaps TRBD1 as D (6 bases). Trimming took 0 bases from V and 6 from J, leaving 8 bases between them. The CDR3 is 13 residues long. In DNA form, the CDR3 reads TGTGCCAGCAGTTTAGCCAGGGGTGATGGCTACACCTTC. This encodes CASSLARGDGYTF.